This section outlines one TCR beta chain sequence together with its context. The antigen is unknown. The data stem from a study of graft-versus-host responses after intestinal transplantation. Background on the study: Anti-thymocyte globulin induction preceded approximately three years of tacrolimus and steroid maintenance in all recipients.

Generated by immunoSEQ multiplex PCR, the TCRdb table keeps only in-frame clones and is missing some. In the table there are approximately 94,000 clones, roughly nine tenths of which are singletons. The CDR3 length is 12 residues. Trimming at V came to 5 bases and at J to 10 bases, leaving 2 bases not matched to a gene. Germline CDR1 reads SGHTA; CDR2 reads FQGTGA. The J gene is TRBJ2-1, the V gene TRBV7-3; 10 positions agree with TRBD2. The sequencing used unstimulated CD4+ T cells sorted from spleen or lymph node cells, collected before transplant. This receptor was identified in a human donor who was the organ donor for an intestinal transplant. The CDR3 DNA is TGTGCCAGCAGCCTTAGCGGGGGGGAGCAGTTCTTC. Translation: CASSLSGGEQFF.